This T cell receptor (beta chain) was captured by sequencing in a study of blood T cell repertoires in COVID-19. It was during active infection that Seattle patients were enrolled and then longitudinally followed. Trimming pared 11 bases from V and 7 bases from J, leaving 17 bases between. The CDR3 is made up of 13 amino acids. The V gene's germline CDR1 is LNHDA and CDR2 SQIVND (reference sequence). Original methodology: It was from reference gene primer amplification that nucleated cell counts were estimated. Profiled with immunoSEQ multiplex PCR; TCRdb holds only in-frame clones, not every one. D and trimming come from the DNA, and the V and J calls and clone size come from that table. The sample lists 250,000 to 300,000 clones, approximately 89% occurring once.

This TCR was recovered from a woman between 25 and 40 years old with COVID-19, enrolled during active disease. Sequencing used peripheral blood. The J gene is TRBJ2-2, the V gene TRBV19; possibly TRBD2 for D (6 bases). The CDR3 loop is CAVRRGSNGELFF. The CDR3 nucleotides are TGTGCCGTCAGGCGGGGATCAAACGGGGAGCTGTTTTTT.